The sequence of this T cell receptor beta chain was determined in a study of cytomegalovirus exposure and HLA in healthy donors. Study results and limitations: An analysis that came later showed most CMV-associated TCR beta chains appearing HLA-restricted.

Vbeta (60) and Jbeta (13) primers were used in the PCR. Sequencing was performed with immunoSEQ multiplex PCR; in TCRdb, only in-frame clones are kept and a portion is missing. The sample holds 150,000 or so clones; roughly 81% are singletons and the top ten take roughly 2.3%. In regard to this clone: Its antigen is unidentified.

Germline values: CDR1 MNHEY, CDR2 SMNVEV (reference sequence). The CDR3 length is 15 residues. Germline trimming cut 4 bases from V and 7 bases from J; bases unmatched to any gene: 5. The sequenced sample was PBMCs. The receptor comes from a woman aged 18-35 years in good health and CMV-seronegative. The chain uses TRBV27 and TRBJ2-1, with TRBD2 matching over 12 bases. In nucleotides, the CDR3 is TGTGCCAGCAGTTCCCGACTAGCGGGAGCTAATGAGCAGTTCTTC. This encodes CASSSRLAGANEQFF.